Presented here are 30 T cell receptor beta chains from one specimen sequenced in a study of cytomegalovirus exposure and HLA in healthy donors. The study ran its PCR with 60 Vbeta and 13 Jbeta primers. Some clones are missing from TCRdb's copy, which holds only in-frame ones; the method was immunoSEQ multiplex PCR. The sample includes some 64,000 clones. The specimen sequenced was PBMCs. The receptors were gathered from a woman aged 30 to 39 in good health and CMV-seronegative.

The CDR3 bases are TGTGCCAGCAGTGCTCCCAGGGCCCTGAACACCGGGGAGCTGTTTTTT. The encoded protein is CASSAPRALNTGELFF. The rearrangement links TRBV25-1 to TRBJ2-2; D is possibly TRBD1 (5 bases). The CDR3 consists of 16 residues. Germline values: CDR1 MGHDK, CDR2 SYGVNS. With 4 bases removed from V and 1 base from J, the gap between germline ends came to 13 bases.

V and J are TRBV18 and TRBJ2-1; 9 positions agree with TRBD2. CDR3 length equals 15 residues. J was trimmed by 2 bases and V by 3 bases; bases with no gene match: 2. Per germline, CDR1 KGHSH and CDR2 LQKENI. CDR3 DNA: TGTGCCAGCTCACCGGGGACTAGCACCTACAATGAGCAGTTCTTC. This codes for CASSPGTSTYNEQFF.

This chain connects TRBV6-1 to TRBJ2-5; 14 bases are shared with TRBD2. Germline-derived CDR1 and CDR2 are MNHNS and SASEGT. The CDR3 totals 14 residues. Unmatched junction bases numbered 6, after V lost 10 bases and J lost 5 bases. The CDR3 coding sequence is TGTGCCACCGGGACTAGCGGGAGTCAGGAGACCCAGTACTTC. Protein: CATGTSGSQETQYF.

The chain joins TRBV7-3 to TRBJ2-5; 12 nucleotides align to TRBD2. With 5 bases clipped from V and 2 bases from J, the junction kept 6 bases outside the gene matches. The CDR3 has 16 amino acids. The germline V gene has CDR1 SGHTA and CDR2 FQGTGA. This CDR3 is CASSPGTSGSQETQYF. Written as DNA, the CDR3 is TGTGCCAGCAGCCCCGGGACTAGCGGGTCTCAAGAGACCCAGTACTTC. The full variable domain, in which reference TRBV7-3 and TRBJ2-5 provide the parts outside the CDR3, is GAGVSQTPSNKVTEKGKYVELRCDPISGHTALYWYRQSLGQGPEFLIYFQGTGAADDSGLPNDRFFAVRPEGSVSTLKIQRTERGDSAVYLCASSPGTSGSQETQYFGPGTRLLVL.

The J gene is TRBJ2-2, the V gene TRBV29-1; D is unclear. In germline, CDR1 is SQVTM, CDR2 ANQGSEA. V was shortened by 5 bases and J by 0 bases, with 7 bases between the two germline ends. This CDR3 has 13 amino acids. CDR3 sequence reads: CSVHGPNTGELFF. The CDR3 nucleotides read TGCAGCGTTCACGGTCCGAACACCGGGGAGCTGTTTTTT.

The genes are TRBV11-2 and TRBJ2-7; TRBD2 is a possible D gene (6 bases). From germline, CDR1 is SGHAT and CDR2 FQNNGV. Trimming left V 3 bases short and J 2 bases short, with 11 bases between. This CDR3 region has 14 residues. The CDR3 sequence: CASSLDGSPYEQYF. CDR3 nucleotides: TGTGCCAGCAGCTTGGACGGGAGTCCCTACGAGCAGTACTTC.

This chain connects TRBV9 to TRBJ2-3, with TRBD2 identical over 8 bases. CDR3 length: 18 residues. CDR1 SGDLS and CDR2 YYNGEE come from the germline V gene. V dropped 0 bases and J dropped 7; count of bases not matched to a gene: 16. The CDR3 is CASSVEPLGTRGTYTQYF. The DNA of the CDR3 is TGTGCCAGCAGCGTAGAACCCCTGGGGACTAGGGGGACCTATACGCAGTATTTT.

This sequence joins TRBV6-5 and TRBJ1-1; weak D call: TRBD1 (6 bases). The CDR3 is 14 residues long. Germline loops: CDR1 MNHEY, CDR2 SVGAGI. V lost 8 bases, J lost 2 bases, and 15 bases lay in between. The CDR3 nucleotides read TGTGCCAGCCGTCGGGGGGGGGCCAACACTGAAGCTTTCTTT. It is translated as CASRRGGANTEAFF.

The rearrangement joins TRBV30 to TRBJ2-7, with TRBD2 as a possible D gene (6 bases). Germline-derived CDR1 and CDR2 are GTSNPN and SVGIG (reference sequence). Trimming cost V 5 bases and J 3 bases, with 14 bases left between them. CDR3 length: 13 amino acids. CDR3 DNA sequence: TGTGCCTGGTCCGGAGGGTACTTCTACGAGCAGTACTTC. It encodes CAWSGGYFYEQYF.

This chain joins TRBV5-6 and TRBJ2-7; TRBD1 matches 9 bases. With 4 bases clipped from V and 3 bases from J, the junction kept 2 bases outside the gene matches. The germline gives CDR1 SGHDT, CDR2 YYEEEE. The CDR3 length is 13 residues. The CDR3 loop reads CASSGQGLYEQYF. The CDR3 DNA sequence: TGTGCCAGCAGCGGACAGGGGCTCTACGAGCAGTACTTC.

CDR3 sequence reads: CASSQVDGTGIHEQYF. In DNA form, the CDR3 reads TGCGCCAGCAGCCAAGTTGACGGGACAGGGATCCACGAGCAGTACTTC. The chain links TRBV4-1 to TRBJ2-7, with TRBD1 matching 9 bases. Germline V gene sequence: CDR1 MGHRA, CDR2 YSYEKL. The V segment lost 1 base and the J segment 5 bases; nucleotides outside the gene matches: 9. The CDR3 spans 16 residues.

The chain joins TRBV14 to TRBJ2-7; 7 nucleotides line up with TRBD1. CDR1 is SGHDN and CDR2 is FVKESK in the germline V gene. The V and J ends lost 0 bases and 4 bases, in that order; junction bases with no gene match: 3. The CDR3 consists of 14 residues. The CDR3 coding sequence is TGTGCCAGCAGCCAAGACAGGGGGAGTTACGAGCAGTACTTC. The encoded protein is CASSQDRGSYEQYF.

The chain joins TRBV6-5 to TRBJ1-4; possible D gene TRBD1, 6 bases. Germline lookup yields CDR1 MNHEY and CDR2 SVGAGI. CDR3 length equals 15 residues. Trimming took 0 bases from V and 7 from J, leaving 12 bases between them. The CDR3 region is CASSYSAGGLEKLFF. The CDR3 DNA follows: TGTGCCAGCAGTTACTCCGCGGGGGGGCTTGAAAAACTGTTTTTT.

V is TRBV5-6 and J is TRBJ1-3; possible D gene TRBD1, 6 bases. The V and J ends lost 1 base and 4 bases respectively, with 12 bases between them. The germline gives CDR1 SGHDT, CDR2 YYEEEE. CDR3 length: 15 amino acids. This CDR3 reads CASSLRGGSGNTIYF. CDR3 sequence (DNA): TGTGCCAGCAGCTTGAGGGGGGGGTCCGGAAACACCATATATTTT.

The J gene is TRBJ1-1, the V gene TRBV30; TRBD1 aligns across 9 bases. The CDR3 runs 15 residues. Germline values: CDR1 GTSNPN, CDR2 SVGIG (reference sequence). Losses at the gene ends were 2 bases for V and 4 bases for J; bases not matched to a gene: 8. The CDR3 coding sequence is TGTGCCTGGAGTCGACAGGGGGTTATAGGCACTGAAGCTTTCTTT. Protein product: CAWSRQGVIGTEAFF.

The chain is built from TRBV18 and TRBJ1-5; possible D gene TRBD1, 5 bases. V was clipped by 6 bases and J by 2 bases, with 20 bases between them. Germline V gives CDR1 KGHSH, CDR2 LQKENI. This CDR3 region has 17 residues. Written as DNA, the CDR3 is TGTGCCAGCTCCCAAACCTGGGGTGGAGGGGGCAATCAGCCCCAGCATTTT. Translated: CASSQTWGGGGNQPQHF.

The chain has TRBV19 and TRBJ2-3; D may be TRBD2 (7 bases). Germline V gene lookup returns CDR1 LNHDA and CDR2 SQIVND (reference sequence). With 1 base removed from V and 6 bases from J, the gap between germline ends came to 11 bases. This CDR3 is 14 amino acids long. CDR3 DNA sequence: TGTGCCAGTAGTATAGTGGGGGGGGCGGATACGCAGTATTTT. It is translated as CASSIVGGADTQYF.

This chain joins TRBV5-1 and TRBJ2-7, with D tentatively TRBD2 (5 bases). V was clipped by 3 bases and J by 4 bases, with 11 bases between them. Germline assignment: CDR1 SGHRS and CDR2 YFSETQ. This CDR3 is built from 13 residues. The CDR3 DNA is TGCGCCAGCAGCTCCAGGACTGATTACGAGCAGTACTTC. Translating gives CASSSRTDYEQYF.

The V gene is TRBV11-3, the J gene TRBJ2-3; TRBD2 aligns across 9 bases. Germline values: CDR1 SGHNT, CDR2 YENEEA. The CDR3 spans 16 residues. V was pared by 5 bases and J by 3 bases, with 9 bases of the junction left unmatched. In nucleotides, the CDR3 is TGTGCCAGCAGCCCAGGCGGGGGGGAGAGTACAGATACGCAGTATTTT. This encodes CASSPGGGESTDTQYF.

V is TRBV19 and J is TRBJ2-3; tentative D call: TRBD2 (6 bases). Trimming pared 6 bases from V and 6 bases from J, leaving 25 bases between. CDR3 size: 17 residues. Germline CDR1 reads LNHDA; CDR2 reads SQIVND (reference sequence). The CDR3 reads CASSAARDSRWADTQYF. In DNA form, the CDR3 reads TGTGCCAGTAGCGCAGCCCGGGACTCACGTTGGGCGGATACGCAGTATTTT.

The chain combines TRBV6-5 with TRBJ1-1; D gene unclear. Germline CDR1 and CDR2: MNHEY and SVGAGI. This CDR3 has 14 amino acids. The V end was cut by 8 bases, the J end by 5 bases, with 18 bases between. CDR3 residues: CASRTRVGRTEAFF. CDR3 DNA sequence: TGTGCCAGCCGTACGAGGGTAGGGAGGACTGAAGCTTTCTTT.

The chain has TRBV6-5 and TRBJ1-5, with 9 bases aligning to TRBD1. The length of the CDR3 is 15 residues. The germline CDR1 and CDR2 sequences are MNHEY and SVGAGI. V was clipped by 5 bases and J by 2 bases; unmatched bases: 4. The chain's CDR3 is CASSRGQGGNQPQHF. As DNA, the CDR3 is TGTGCCAGCAGTCGGGGACAGGGCGGCAATCAGCCCCAGCATTTT.

V and J are TRBV19 and TRBJ2-7, with 10 bases aligning to TRBD2. CDR3 size: 15 residues. Germline lookup yields CDR1 LNHDA and CDR2 SQIVND (reference sequence). The V gene end was trimmed by 5 bases and the J gene end by 3 bases; junction bases not matched to a gene: 7. CDR3 loop: CASSPQREGGYEQYF. CDR3 sequence (DNA): TGTGCCAGTAGTCCCCAGCGGGAGGGCGGCTACGAGCAGTACTTC.

The chain uses TRBV5-1 and TRBJ2-2; D remains ambiguous. Trimming removed 0 bases at V and 4 bases at J, with 7 bases between. CDR1 is SGHRS, CDR2 YFSETQ, per germline. This CDR3 is 14 amino acids long. The CDR3 is CASSLDSITGELFF. The CDR3 DNA reads as TGCGCCAGCAGCTTGGACAGTATCACCGGGGAGCTGTTTTTT.

This sequence joins TRBV18 and TRBJ1-2, with a tentative D call TRBD1 (6 bases). CDR1 is KGHSH and CDR2 is LQKENI in the germline V gene. The CDR3 is made up of 13 amino acids. The V gene lost 2 bases and the J gene lost 8 bases, with 12 bases spanning the gap. As DNA, the CDR3 is TGTGCCAGCTCACCATGGGGGCTCGAAGGCTACACCTTC. Protein: CASSPWGLEGYTF.

This sequence joins TRBV5-1 and TRBJ2-3; 12 bases fit TRBD2. The CDR3 has 15 amino acids. Unmatched junction bases numbered 2, after V lost 1 base and J lost 5 bases. Looked up from germline, CDR1 is SGHRS and CDR2 is YFSETQ. In DNA, the CDR3 is TGCGCCAGCAGCTTGCTAGCGGGGGGGGTAGATACGCAGTATTTT. Its protein product is CASSLLAGGVDTQYF.

The chain joins TRBV4-1 to TRBJ1-6, with TRBD1 identical over 8 bases. The germline gives CDR1 MGHRA, CDR2 YSYEKL. The V segment lost 2 bases and the J segment 9 bases; nucleotides outside the gene matches: 15. The CDR3 has 18 amino acids. CDR3 nucleotide sequence: TGCGCCAGCAGCCAACATACACTAACCCAGGGGGCTAGTTCACCCCTCCACTTT. Translated: CASSQHTLTQGASSPLHF.

This chain uses TRBV6-1 with TRBJ1-1; D ambiguous. V was trimmed by 6 bases and J by 7 bases, leaving 21 bases between them. The CDR3 totals 15 residues. Per the germline V gene, CDR1 is MNHNS and CDR2 is SASEGT. This CDR3 reads CASSPGWGLEGEAFF. The CDR3 bases are TGTGCCAGCAGCCCCGGATGGGGTCTAGAGGGTGAAGCTTTCTTT.

This rearrangement joins TRBV5-5 to TRBJ1-5; D gene ambiguous. From germline, CDR1 is SGHKS and CDR2 YYEKEE (reference sequence). V lost 4 bases and J 4 bases, leaving 15 bases between the germline ends. The CDR3 is made up of 15 amino acids. The CDR3, as DNA: TGTGCCAGCAGCCGGGAGGGAGGCAGGAATCAGCCCCAGCATTTT. Translated: CASSREGGRNQPQHF. Together with reference TRBV5-5 and TRBJ1-5, the CDR3 gives the full variable domain: DAGVTQSPTHLIKTRGQQVTLRCSPISGHKSVSWYQQVLGQGPQFIFQYYEKEERGRGNFPDRFSARQFPNYSSELNVNALLLGDSALYLCASSREGGRNQPQHFGDGTRLSIL.

The genes are TRBV7-6 and TRBJ1-2; 9 bases match TRBD1. The germline CDR1 and CDR2 sequences are SGHVS and FNYEAQ. V was pared by 4 bases and J by 2 bases, with 8 bases of the junction left unmatched. CDR3 length equals 16 residues. The CDR3 region is CASSSRPGTGNYGYTF. The CDR3 region has the DNA TGTGCCAGCAGCTCTCGTCCCGGGACAGGGAACTATGGCTACACCTTC.